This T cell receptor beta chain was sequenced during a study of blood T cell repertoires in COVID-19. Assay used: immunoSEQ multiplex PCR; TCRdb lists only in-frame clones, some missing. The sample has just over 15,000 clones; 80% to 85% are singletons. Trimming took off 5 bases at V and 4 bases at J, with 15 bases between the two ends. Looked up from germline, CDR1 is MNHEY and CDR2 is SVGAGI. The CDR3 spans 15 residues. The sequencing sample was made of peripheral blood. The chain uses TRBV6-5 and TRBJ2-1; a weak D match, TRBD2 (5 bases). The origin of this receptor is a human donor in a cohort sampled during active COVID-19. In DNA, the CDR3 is TGTGCCAGCAGTCCAAAACTAGTGTCGTACAATGAGCAGTTCTTC. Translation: CASSPKLVSYNEQFF.